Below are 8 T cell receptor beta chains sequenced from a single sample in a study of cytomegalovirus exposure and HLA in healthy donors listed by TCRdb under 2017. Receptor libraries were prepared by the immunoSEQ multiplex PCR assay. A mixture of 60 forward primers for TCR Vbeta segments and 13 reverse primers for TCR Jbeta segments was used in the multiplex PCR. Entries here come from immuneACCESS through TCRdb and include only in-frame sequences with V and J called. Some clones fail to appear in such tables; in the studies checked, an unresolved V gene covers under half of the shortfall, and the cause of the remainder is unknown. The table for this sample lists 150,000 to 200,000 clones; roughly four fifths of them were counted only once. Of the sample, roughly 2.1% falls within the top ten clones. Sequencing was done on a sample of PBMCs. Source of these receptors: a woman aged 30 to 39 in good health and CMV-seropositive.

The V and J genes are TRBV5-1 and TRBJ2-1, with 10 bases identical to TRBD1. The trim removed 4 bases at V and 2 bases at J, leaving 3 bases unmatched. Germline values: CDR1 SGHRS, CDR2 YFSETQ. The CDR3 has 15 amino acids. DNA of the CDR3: TGCGCCAGCAGCGGGGGACAGGGGCCCTACAATGAGCAGTTCTTC. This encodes CASSGGQGPYNEQFF.

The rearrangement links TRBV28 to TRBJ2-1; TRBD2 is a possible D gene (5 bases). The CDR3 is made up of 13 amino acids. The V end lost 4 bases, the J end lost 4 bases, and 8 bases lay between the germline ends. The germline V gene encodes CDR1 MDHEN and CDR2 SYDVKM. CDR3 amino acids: CASSYSVYNEQFF. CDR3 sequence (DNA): TGTGCCAGCAGTTATAGCGTTTACAATGAGCAGTTCTTC. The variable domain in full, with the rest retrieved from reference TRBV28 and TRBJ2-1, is DVKVTQSSRYLVKRTGEKVFLECVQDMDHENMFWYRQDPGLGLRLIYFSYDVKMKEKGDIPEGYSVSREKKERFSLILESASTNQTSMYLCASSYSVYNEQFFGPGTRLTVL.

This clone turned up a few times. CDR3: CASSRTGVPEAFF. The CDR3 nucleotides are TGTGCCAGCAGCCGTACGGGGGTCCCTGAAGCTTTCTTT. V usage is TRBV5-8 and J usage is TRBJ1-1; D possibly corresponds to TRBD1 (5 bases). CDR3 length: 13 amino acids. Trimming left V 4 bases short and J 6 bases short, with 13 bases between. Germline CDR1 and CDR2: SGHTS and YDEGEE.

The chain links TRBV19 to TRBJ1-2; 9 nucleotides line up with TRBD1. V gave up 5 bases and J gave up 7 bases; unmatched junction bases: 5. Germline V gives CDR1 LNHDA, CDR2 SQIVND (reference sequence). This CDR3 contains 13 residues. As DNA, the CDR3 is TGTGCCAGTAGTTCGGGGACAGGGCTTGGCTACACCTTC. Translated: CASSSGTGLGYTF.

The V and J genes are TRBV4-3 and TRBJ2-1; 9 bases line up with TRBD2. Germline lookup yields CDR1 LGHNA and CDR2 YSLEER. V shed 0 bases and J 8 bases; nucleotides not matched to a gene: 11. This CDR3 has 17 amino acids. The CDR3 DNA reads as TGCGCCAGCAGCCAAGAAGCCCGCGGGAGGGCCTTGGATGAGCAGTTCTTC. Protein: CASSQEARGRALDEQFF.

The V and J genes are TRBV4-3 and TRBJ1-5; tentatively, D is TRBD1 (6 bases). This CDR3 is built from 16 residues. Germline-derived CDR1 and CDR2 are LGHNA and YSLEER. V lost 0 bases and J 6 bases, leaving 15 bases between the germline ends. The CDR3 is CASSQEAGAQGQPQHF. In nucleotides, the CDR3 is TGCGCCAGCAGCCAAGAAGCAGGGGCCCAGGGTCAGCCCCAGCATTTT.

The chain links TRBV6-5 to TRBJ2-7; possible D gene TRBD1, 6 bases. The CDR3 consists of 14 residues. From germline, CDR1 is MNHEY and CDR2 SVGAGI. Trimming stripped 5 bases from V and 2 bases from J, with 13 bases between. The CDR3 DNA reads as TGTGCCAGCAGTGAACGAGGACAGACCTACGAGCAGTACTTC. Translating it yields CASSERGQTYEQYF.

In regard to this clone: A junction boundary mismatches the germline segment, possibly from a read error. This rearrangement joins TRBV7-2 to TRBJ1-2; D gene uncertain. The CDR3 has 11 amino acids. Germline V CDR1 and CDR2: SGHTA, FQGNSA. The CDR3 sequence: CASSLESTPFF. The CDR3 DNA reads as TGTGCCAGCAGCTTAGAGTCGACACCCTTCTTC.